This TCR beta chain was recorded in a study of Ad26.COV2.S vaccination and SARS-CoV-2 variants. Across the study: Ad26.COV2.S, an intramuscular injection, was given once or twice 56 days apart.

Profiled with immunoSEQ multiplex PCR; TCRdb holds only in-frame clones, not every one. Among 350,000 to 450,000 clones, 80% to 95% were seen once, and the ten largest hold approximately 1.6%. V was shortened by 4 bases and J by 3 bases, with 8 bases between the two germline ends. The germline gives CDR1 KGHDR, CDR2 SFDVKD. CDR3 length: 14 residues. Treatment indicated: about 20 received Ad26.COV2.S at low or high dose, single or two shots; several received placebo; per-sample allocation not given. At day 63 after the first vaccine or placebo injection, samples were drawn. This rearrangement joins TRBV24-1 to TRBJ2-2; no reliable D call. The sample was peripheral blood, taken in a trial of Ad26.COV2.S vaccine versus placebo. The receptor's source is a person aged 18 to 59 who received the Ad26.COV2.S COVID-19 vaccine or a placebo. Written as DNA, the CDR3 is TGTGCCACCAGTGAGCACAGTCACACCGGGGAGCTGTTTTTT. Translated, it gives CATSEHSHTGELFF.